The clone carrying this T cell receptor beta chain was seen more than once but under ten times. Its antigen is still unknown. This entry comes from a study of beta chain features in type 1 diabetes. Study conclusions and caveats: A moderate, significant TCRB CDR3 shortening appeared in type 1 diabetes across four CD4+ subsets.

Expressed TCRB transcripts were sequenced because the entire RNA isolate underwent reverse transcription. Sequenced by immunoSEQ multiplex PCR; TCRdb stores in-frame clones only, minus some. The sample carries roughly 220,000 clones, under 20% recorded once. Germline values: CDR1 GTSNPN, CDR2 SVGIG (reference sequence). Trimming left V 0 bases short and J 3 bases short, with 15 bases between. This CDR3 comprises 15 residues. The chain combines TRBV30 with TRBJ2-7; a weak D match, TRBD2 (6 bases). Sequencing was done on a sample of naive CD4+ T cells from blood. This clonotype was sampled from a man aged 25 to 40 with type 1 diabetes. The CDR3 spells CAWSVGGDFIYEQYF. The CDR3 DNA follows: TGTGCCTGGAGTGTTGGAGGGGATTTCATCTACGAGCAGTACTTC.